The source of this T cell receptor beta chain is a study of T cell repertoires in cytomegalovirus infection (dated by TCRdb to about 2019). Notes on the research overall: Peptide stimulations targeted recently identified HLA-C-restricted CMV epitopes, whose presentation resists viral immunomodulation, together with well-studied HLA-B-restricted epitopes. The HLA type of each donor mattered for the analysis, because public TCR beta signatures pointed to carriage of CMV infection along with the matching HLA type.

Study-wide findings and limitations: In the ex vivo response, HLA-C-restricted CMV-specific TCR beta clonotypes were dominant, and in two of eight donors the single most frequent clonotype came from this HLA-C-restricted group. In both this cohort and an independent roughly 330-donor cohort, the cumulative frequency of public TCR beta family members distinguished carriers of CMV infection plus the relevant HLA type.

The germline V gene yields MNHEY for CDR1 and SVGAGI for CDR2. V loses 3 bases, J loses 8 bases, and the germline ends lie 10 bases apart. Counted from cysteine to phenylalanine, this CDR3 has 12 amino acids. The read is trimmed to its CDR3 DNA, 36 bases read in frame from base 1. The treatment or condition label on this specimen signifies: in vitro stimulation with specific CMV peptide epitopes to enrich CMV-specific T cells. TCRdb shows the sequencer as Illumina HiSeq 1500. In TCRdb, the public reads were trimmed at Q25 with fastp and aligned with MiXCR, with productive beta chains retained. Merged by CDR3 protein, the rows form single entries marked with the most common genes and DNA. The sample includes about 900,000 distinct CDR3 sequences, with 31% observed a single time. The ten top clones hold more than 12% of the sample. This clonotype was recorded a few times. Which antigen it targets is not known. Within one base of it there is no much larger clone, and no base qualities were kept.

This specimen consisted of cultured CD8+ T cells from PBMCs, obtained from culture after CMV antigen stimulation. This chain is built from TRBV6-5 and TRBJ1-1; TRBD1 is possibly the D segment (5 matching bases). The source of this sequence is a human donor in good health (CMV status not recorded). Some clones in this sample may be carry-over from other donors' samples. The CDR3 sequence is CASSYLGDEAFF. The DNA is TGTGCCAGCAGTTATTTGGGGGACGAAGCTTTCTTT.